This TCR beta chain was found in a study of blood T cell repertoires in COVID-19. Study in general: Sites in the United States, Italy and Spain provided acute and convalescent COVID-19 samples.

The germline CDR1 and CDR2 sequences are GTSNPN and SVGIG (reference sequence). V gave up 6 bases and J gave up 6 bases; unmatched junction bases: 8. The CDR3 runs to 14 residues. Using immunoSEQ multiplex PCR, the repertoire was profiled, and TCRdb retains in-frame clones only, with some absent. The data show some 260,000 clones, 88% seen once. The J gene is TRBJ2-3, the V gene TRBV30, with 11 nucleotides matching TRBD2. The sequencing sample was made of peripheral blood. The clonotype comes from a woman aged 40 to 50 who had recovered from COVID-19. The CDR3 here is CACPGTSGGDTQYF. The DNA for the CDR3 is TGTGCCTGCCCCGGGACTAGCGGTGGGGATACGCAGTATTTT.